This TCR beta chain was captured in a study of cytomegalovirus exposure and HLA in healthy donors. Study-level points and caveats: For most TCR beta V segments, an earlier analysis put the productive rate at about 87% or about 30% of the time. In a later analysis, DRB1 alleles had the most associated TCRs; HLA-C alleles the fewest. In a later analysis, most CMV-associated TCR beta chains appeared HLA-restricted. Presence/absence analysis assumed near-uniform sequencing depth across donors.

This CDR3 is 15 amino acids long. The trim removed 4 bases at V and 4 bases at J, leaving 8 bases unmatched. CDR1 and CDR2 (germline): SEHNR, FQNEAQ (reference sequence). Researchers ran the PCR with 60 Vbeta and 13 Jbeta primers. Here immunoSEQ multiplex PCR was the method, and the copy in TCRdb shows in-frame clones only, minus some. The top ten clones hold around 0.98% of a sample with fewer than 200,000 clones, over 60% of them seen once. This clone was seen only a few times. Its antigen is unidentified. The clonotype originates from a woman aged 50 to 60 in good health and CMV-seropositive. V usage is TRBV7-9 and J usage is TRBJ2-3; 7 bases align to TRBD1. Specimen: PBMCs. CDR3 sequence (DNA): TGTGCCAGCAGCTCGATACAGGGGAATGCAGATACGCAGTATTTT. Translated, it gives CASSSIQGNADTQYF. Looking up the rest from reference TRBV7-9 and TRBJ2-3 gives the full variable domain: DTGVSQNPRHKITKRGQNVTFRCDPISEHNRLYWYRQTLGQGPEFLTYFQNEAQLEKSRLLSDRFSAERPKGSFSTLEIQRTEQGDSAMYLCASSSIQGNADTQYFGPGTRLTVL.